Described below is a single T cell receptor (beta chain) sequence and its context. No antigen is known for it. The data derive from a study of shared clonotypes between healthy human individuals. The study's findings and limits: Non-shared clonotypes showed lower generation probabilities than clonotypes common to all four donors. Depth was large, yet rarefaction showed that sorted-subset sequencing was incomplete.

The table came from immunoSEQ multiplex PCR; TCRdb's copy has only in-frame clones and leaves some out. This repertoire shows about 2 million clones, 95% found once; its top ten account for about 0.13%. The V and J ends lost 1 base and 4 bases, in that order; junction bases with no gene match: 6. The CDR3 is 15 amino acids. The germline gives CDR1 SGHRS, CDR2 YFSETQ. The clonotype was recovered from a man aged 18 to 30 in good health. The sample taken for sequencing was naive CD4+ T cells sorted from blood. Subset in this sample: CD45RA+ positively selected. The J gene is TRBJ1-2, the V gene TRBV5-1; TRBD1 aligns across 8 bases. CDR3 nucleotide sequence: TGCGCCAGCAGCTTGACCGGACAGGGAACCTATGGCTACACCTTC. Protein product: CASSLTGQGTYGYTF.